Following are 14 T cell receptor beta chains from one sample sequenced in a study of T cell responses to AZD1222 COVID-19 vaccine (dated by TCRdb to about 2021). The time point label here, explained by the study, means: about 28 days (+/-7) after the second vaccine dose. Libraries were constructed by the immunoSEQ multiplex PCR assay. TCRdb mirrors the immuneACCESS table, restricted to in-frame sequences. Some clones are absent from its copies; in checked studies, under half trace to an unresolved V gene, and the reason for the others is unknown. This sample holds about 130,000 clones; around 90% were observed only once. The ten top clones hold around 5% of the sample. The input for sequencing was peripheral blood, taken 28 days after the second AZD1222 dose. The receptors derive from an adult who received the AZD1222 COVID-19 vaccine.

The rearrangement uses TRBV24-1 and TRBJ1-1, with D uncertain. In germline, CDR1 is KGHDR, CDR2 SFDVKD. The ends were cut back, 7 bases at V and 3 bases at J, with 11 bases in the middle. There are 13 residues in the CDR3. The CDR3: CATSSPGDTEAFF. CDR3 DNA: TGTGCCACCAGCTCGCCTGGGGACACTGAAGCTTTCTTT.

The chain uses TRBV7-9 and TRBJ1-5, with 9 bases fitting TRBD1. The CDR3 covers 17 residues. The V and J ends lost 1 base and 4 bases, in that order; junction bases with no gene match: 8. Germline loops: CDR1 SEHNR, CDR2 FQNEAQ (reference sequence). The CDR3 nucleotides read TGTGCCAGCAGCTTAGGTCGACCGGGACAGGGTAATCAGCCCCAGCATTTT. Translating gives CASSLGRPGQGNQPQHF.

The J gene is TRBJ1-1, the V gene TRBV5-4, with D perhaps TRBD1 (5 bases). Germline assignment: CDR1 SGHNT and CDR2 YYREEE (reference sequence). CDR3 length: 13 amino acids. V lost 7 bases and J lost 2, with 12 bases in between. The CDR3 sequence is CASAVGGNTEAFF. CDR3 coding DNA: TGTGCCAGCGCCGTGGGGGGTAACACTGAAGCTTTCTTT. The variable domain in full, with the rest retrieved from reference TRBV5-4 and TRBJ1-1, is ETGVTQSPTHLIKTRGQQVTLRCSSQSGHNTVSWYQQALGQGPQFIFQYYREEENGRGNFPPRFSGLQFPNYSSELNVNALELDDSALYLCASAVGGNTEAFFGQGTRLTVV.

This clone was detected only once. The V gene is TRBV19, the J gene TRBJ1-2; maybe TRBD1 (5 bases). Germline V lookup: CDR1 LNHDA, CDR2 SQIVND (reference sequence). The CDR3 has 11 amino acids. Trimming took off 6 bases at V and 7 bases at J, with 9 bases between the two ends. CDR3: CASRRQSGYTF. CDR3 bases: TGTGCCAGTAGAAGACAGTCTGGCTACACCTTC.

This chain connects TRBV27 to TRBJ2-1, with 11 bases aligning to TRBD2. Germline CDR1 is MNHEY and CDR2 is SMNVEV (reference sequence). The CDR3 is 15 amino acids. V lost 4 bases and J lost 5; bases outside the gene matches: 4. The CDR3, as DNA: TGTGCCAGCAGTTCTTCTAGCGGGGGGCACAATGAGCAGTTCTTC. Protein: CASSSSSGGHNEQFF.

This chain connects TRBV6-4 to TRBJ2-2; tentative D call: TRBD1 (6 bases). The V gene's germline CDR1 is MRHNA and CDR2 SNTAGT. Trimming shortened V by 5 bases and J by 2 bases, and 9 bases separated the two germline ends. The CDR3 is made up of 14 amino acids. CDR3 DNA sequence: TGTGCCAGCAGTCGTGGGGGCAACACCGGGGAGCTGTTTTTT. It codes for CASSRGGNTGELFF.

V usage is TRBV15 and J usage is TRBJ1-5; tentatively, D is TRBD1 (5 bases). The CDR3 length is 16 residues. V lost 0 bases and J 2 bases, leaving 11 bases between the germline ends. Per the germline V gene, CDR1 is LNHNV and CDR2 is YYDKDF (reference sequence). The CDR3 protein is CATSRDAGTGNQPQHF. CDR3 nucleotide sequence: TGTGCCACCAGCAGAGATGCGGGGACGGGCAATCAGCCCCAGCATTTT.

The rearrangement links TRBV12-5 to TRBJ1-2; TRBD1 aligns across 9 bases. The germline CDR1 and CDR2 sequences are LGHNT and FRNRAP. Unmatched junction bases numbered 13, after V lost 1 base and J lost 7 bases. The CDR3 is 17 amino acids. The CDR3 spells CASGLGGGQGSYSGYTF. The CDR3 DNA reads TGTGCTAGTGGTTTGGGAGGAGGACAGGGGAGTTACAGTGGCTACACCTTC.

The chain carries TRBV29-1 and TRBJ2-3; possibly TRBD1 for D (6 bases). Germline V gene sequence: CDR1 SQVTM, CDR2 ANQGSEA. This CDR3 has 13 amino acids. The V end was cut by 6 bases, the J end by 5 bases, with 15 bases between. The CDR3 loop reads CSVRDRSIDTQYF. The CDR3 bases are TGCAGCGTCCGAGACAGGTCAATAGATACGCAGTATTTT.

The rearrangement links TRBV9 to TRBJ1-4; the D is unclear. Trimming took 0 bases from V and 0 from J, leaving 9 bases between them. Germline CDR1 and CDR2: SGDLS and YYNGEE. The CDR3 extends over 16 amino acids. In DNA, the CDR3 is TGTGCCAGCAGCGTAGCTGCCACACCAACTAATGAAAAACTGTTTTTT. It encodes CASSVAATPTNEKLFF.

The chain couples TRBV19 to TRBJ2-1; D is unclear. This CDR3 is 15 amino acids long. Germline assignment: CDR1 LNHDA and CDR2 SQIVND (reference sequence). V lost 3 bases and J 0 bases, leaving 9 bases between the germline ends. The CDR3 region is CASSMGISSYNEQFF. CDR3 in DNA: TGTGCCAGTAGTATGGGGATAAGCTCCTACAATGAGCAGTTCTTC.

V is TRBV30 and J is TRBJ1-6; D gene uncertain. CDR3 length equals 15 residues. V dropped 4 bases and J dropped 9 bases, with 19 bases sitting between them. The germline V gene has CDR1 GTSNPN and CDR2 SVGIG (reference sequence). The CDR3 spells CAWKSLAVGPSPLHF. CDR3 coding DNA: TGTGCCTGGAAGTCCCTGGCCGTTGGTCCTTCACCCCTCCACTTT.

This chain uses TRBV6-5 with TRBJ2-7, with a possible D match to TRBD1 (5 bases). The germline V and J ends were trimmed by 9 bases and 4 bases, with 16 bases remaining between them. The CDR3 extends over 13 amino acids. CDR1 MNHEY and CDR2 SVGAGI come from the germline V gene. This CDR3 is CASAGQGKYEQYF. Written as DNA, the CDR3 is TGTGCCAGTGCCGGCCAGGGTAAATACGAGCAGTACTTC.

This CDR3 is CASSEPGQQYGYTF. DNA for the CDR3: TGTGCCAGCAGTGAACCGGGACAGCAATATGGCTACACCTTC. The J gene is TRBJ1-2, the V gene TRBV2, with 7 bases fitting TRBD1. This CDR3 region has 14 residues. The junction had 5 bases not matched to a gene; V was cut back by 2 bases and J by 5 bases. Germline lookup yields CDR1 SNHLY and CDR2 FYNNEI.